This is a list of T cell receptor beta chains from one sample in a study of human T cells and chemical hapten exposure. TCRdb re-called the RACE reads with MiXCR, one entry per CDR3 protein. The sample consists of under 300,000 distinct CDR3 sequences, just under 8% of them appearing once. The material sequenced was whole blood, taken in connection with sensitization to the hapten diphenylcyclopropenone (DPC). These receptors all come from a man between 18 and 35 years old with alopecia areata. Some clones in this sample may be carry-over from other donors' samples. The CDR3 runs from the conserved cysteine through the conserved F or W. The order of the fields is D gene, J gene, clone size, V gene, CDR3 DNA, CDR3 protein. The D gene is left open where the match is weak. The size of a clone is reported for some rows only, either as once, few or many, or as a class for expanded clones.

>.|TRBJ2-3|.|TRBV5-1
TGCGCCAGCAGCTTGGTGGGCCGAGATACGCAGTATTTT
CASSLVGRDTQYF
>.|TRBJ1-6|.|TRBV7-2
TGTGCCAGCAGCTTAGATCGCAGCGGGAGTTCACCCCTCCACTTT
CASSLDRSGSSPLHF
>.|TRBJ1-1|.|TRBV6-6
TGTGCCAGCAGTACATCAAGGGGGAGGGCTGAAGCTTTCTTT
CASSTSRGRAEAFF
>.|TRBJ1-1|.|TRBV24-1
TGTGCCACCAGTGACCAACACGACAGAGCAGCTTTCTTT
CATSDQHDRAAFF
>.|TRBJ1-2|many|TRBV7-2
TGTGCCAGTAACAGCGTATGGTATGGCTACACCTTC
CASNSVWYGYTF
>.|TRBJ2-7|.|TRBV20-1
TGCAGTGCTAGGCGCAGGGACGGCTACGAGCAGTACTTC
CSARRRDGYEQYF
>TRBD1|TRBJ1-4|few|TRBV4-1
TGCGCCAGCAGCCCTGGGACAGGGAATTTTCGGATAACTAATGAAAAACTGTTTTTT
CASSPGTGNFRITNEKLFF
>.|TRBJ1-5|many|TRBV5-1
TGCGCCAGCAGCTTGGCTCTGAGCAATCAGCCCCAGCATTTT
CASSLALSNQPQHF
>.|TRBJ1-1|.|TRBV18
TGTGCCAGCTCACCGTTCAACGGAGGTGACACTGAAGCTTTCTTT
CASSPFNGGDTEAFF
>.|TRBJ2-1|.|TRBV29-1
TGCAGCGTGGGTCGGGATCGCCGCAATGAGCAGTTCTTC
CSVGRDRRNEQFF
>.|TRBJ1-2|many|TRBV4-1
TGCGCCAGCAGCCAGGGACTGACGTCTGGCTACACCTTC
CASSQGLTSGYTF
>.|TRBJ2-6|many|TRBV3-1
TGTGCCAGCAGTCCGATTAGGACAACTGGGGCCAACGTCCTGACTTTC
CASSPIRTTGANVLTF
>TRBD2|TRBJ2-7|.|TRBV2
TGTGCCAGCAGTGATTTTGCGGGGGTCTCCTACGAGCAGTACTTC
CASSDFAGVSYEQYF
>.|TRBJ1-1|.|TRBV2
TGTGCCAGCAGATTGGAGGACACTGAAGCTTTCTTT
CASRLEDTEAFF
>.|TRBJ2-4|many|TRBV7-2
TGTGCCAGCAGCTTAGACTGGGGCGCCAAAAACATTCAGTACTTC
CASSLDWGAKNIQYF
>.|TRBJ2-1|few|TRBV2
TGTGCCAGCAGTGGCTTGGGGGCTCGGGTGATCGATGAGCAGTTCTTC
CASSGLGARVIDEQFF
>.|TRBJ1-2|.|TRBV27
TGTGCCAGCAGTTTAGCGGGGGACGCTAACTATGGCTACACCTTC
CASSLAGDANYGYTF
>.|TRBJ2-3|.|TRBV24-1
TGTGCCACCAGTGATCCGGAGGTCACAGATACGCAGTATTTT
CATSDPEVTDTQYF
>.|TRBJ2-2|.|TRBV7-9
TGTGCCAGCAGCTTAGTGGCAGTCCGTAAGAACACCGGGGAGCTGTTTTTT
CASSLVAVRKNTGELFF
>.|TRBJ1-5|.|TRBV27
TGTGCCAGCAGTTTGGACTATAGTGCGGCGAGCAATCAGCCCCAGCATTTT
CASSLDYSAASNQPQHF
>.|TRBJ1-4|few|TRBV29-1
TGCAGCGTCGCAAGACTAGTGAATAATGAAAAACTGTTTTTT
CSVARLVNNEKLFF
>.|TRBJ2-1|.|TRBV14
TGTGCCAGCAGCCAAGACTCCCCTCGTTGGGGTGAGCAGTTCTTC
CASSQDSPRWGEQFF
>TRBD1|TRBJ2-2|few|TRBV12-3/TRBV12-4
TGTGCCAGCATTGTCCGGGACAGGGGGGCCGGGGAGCTGTTTTTT
CASIVRDRGAGELFF
>.|TRBJ1-2|.|TRBV29-1
TGCAGCGTTGGTCCGGTTATGACAGACTATGGCTACACCTTC
CSVGPVMTDYGYTF
>.|TRBJ2-1|.|TRBV11-2
TGTGCCAGCAGCTTCCCTTGGGGTAATGAGCAGTTCTTC
CASSFPWGNEQFF
>TRBD2|TRBJ2-1|.|TRBV9
TGTGCCAGCAGCGTAGCTAGCGGGGTGCTGGTCAGTGAGCAGTTCTTC
CASSVASGVLVSEQFF
>.|TRBJ2-1|.|TRBV4-1
TGCGCCAGCAGCCAAGACCGTGTAAACAATGAGCAGTTCTTC
CASSQDRVNNEQFF
>.|TRBJ1-3|few|TRBV12-3/TRBV12-4
TGTGCCAGCAGTACGACGGTAGCTGGAAACACCATATATTTT
CASSTTVAGNTIYF
>.|TRBJ2-3|few|TRBV6-5
TGTGCCAGCAGACCCACGGGTACCACGCAGTATTTT
CASRPTGTTQYF
>TRBD2|TRBJ2-1|few|TRBV7-3
TGTGCCAGCAGCCTCCTAGCCGGGGGGGTAAATGAGCAGTTCTTC
CASSLLAGGVNEQFF
>.|TRBJ1-4|.|TRBV10-3
TGTGCCATCAGTGAGTCGGGCAGGGGAAATGAAAAACTGTTTTTT
CAISESGRGNEKLFF
>.|TRBJ2-3|many|TRBV18
TGTGCCAGCTCACCACCGACCCTGAGAGATACGCAGTATTTT
CASSPPTLRDTQYF
>TRBD2|TRBJ2-7|.|TRBV6-6
TGTGCCAGCAGTTACTCGGGACTAGCGGGCGAGCAGTACTTC
CASSYSGLAGEQYF
>.|TRBJ1-2|.|TRBV7-6
TGTGCCAGCAGCAAAAAGCTCGGCAGTGCCTATGGCTACACCTTC
CASSKKLGSAYGYTF
>.|TRBJ2-7|.|TRBV4-3
TGCGCCAGCAGCCAAGATCCGGTTGCTGGCTACGAGCAGTACTTC
CASSQDPVAGYEQYF
>TRBD2|TRBJ2-2|once|TRBV3-1
TGTGCCAGCAGCCAAGTCCGCCCGGGGGGGAACACCGGGGAGCTGTTTTTT
CASSQVRPGGNTGELFF
>.|TRBJ1-2|many|TRBV29-1
TGCAGCGTTGTCGGGCAGAACTATGGCTACACCTTC
CSVVGQNYGYTF
>TRBD1|TRBJ2-2|.|TRBV5-4
TGTGCCAGCAGCGGGACAGGCACTGACACCGGGGAGCTGTTTTTT
CASSGTGTDTGELFF
>.|TRBJ2-7|.|TRBV24-1
TGTGCCACCAGTGATTTAGGGGACACCTTGCAGTACTTC
CATSDLGDTLQYF
>.|TRBJ2-2|.|TRBV6-2/TRBV6-3
TGTGCCAGCAGTTACTCGGGGGCTGTATACACCGGGGAGCTGTTTTTT
CASSYSGAVYTGELFF
>.|TRBJ2-7|many|TRBV29-1
TGCAGCGTCCAGGGGACGGTAATCTCCTACGAGCAGTACTTC
CSVQGTVISYEQYF
>.|TRBJ2-2|.|TRBV29-1
TGCAGCGTTGAATTTGGGGCCCTAACCGGGGAGCTGTTTTTT
CSVEFGALTGELFF